Shown below are 2 T cell receptor beta chains from a single sample sequenced in a study of cytomegalovirus exposure and HLA in healthy donors. Use of 60 Vbeta and 13 Jbeta primers characterized the PCR. Some clones are missing from TCRdb's copy, which holds only in-frame ones; the method was immunoSEQ multiplex PCR. Of 150,000 to 180,000 clones listed, 65% to 75% are singletons. Material for sequencing was PBMCs. The receptor set was obtained from a man under 40 in good health and CMV-seronegative.

The count of this clone is one. The chain recombines TRBV6-5 with TRBJ1-1; no reliable D call. In germline, CDR1 is MNHEY, CDR2 SVGAGI. This CDR3 contains 14 residues. Trimming took off 8 bases at V and 8 bases at J, with 21 bases between the two ends. Here the CDR3 reads CASSTKELRQEAFF. The CDR3 DNA reads as TGTGCCAGCTCGACCAAGGAATTGAGACAAGAAGCTTTCTTT.

This chain joins TRBV7-9 and TRBJ2-7, with 8 bases that match TRBD1. After removal of 4 bases from V and 7 bases from J, the junction contained 6 bases not matched to a gene. Germline CDR1 SEHNR, CDR2 FQNEAQ (reference sequence). This CDR3 has 13 residues. The CDR3 reads CASSSRTGTEQYF. The CDR3 nucleotides are TGTGCCAGCAGCTCGAGGACAGGGACGGAGCAGTACTTC.